These T cell receptor beta chains were read from a single sample in a study of T cells in localized non-small cell lung cancer. Assay: immunoSEQ multiplex PCR; the TCRdb copy retains only in-frame clones and omits some. The sample carries about 72,000 clones, around four fifths recorded once. The material sequenced was peripheral blood, taken before any cancer treatment. These receptors originate from a female donor over 55 with stage I lung adenocarcinoma. CDR3s include the opening cysteine and the closing phenylalanine or tryptophan. Fields, in order: clone size, D gene, J gene, V gene, CDR3 protein, CDR3 DNA. The D gene is left open where the match is weak. Clone size, where shown, is once, few, many, or a class for clones that have expanded.

size: .
D: TRBD1
J: TRBJ2-5
V: TRBV5-1
CDR3: CASSLGDRVGQETQYF
DNA: TGCGCCAGCAGCTTGGGGGACAGGGTAGGCCAAGAGACCCAGTACTTC

size: .
D: .
J: TRBJ2-7
V: TRBV28
CDR3: CASSSLRSSSYEQYF
DNA: TGTGCCAGCAGCTCCTTGAGGTCGAGCTCCTACGAGCAGTACTTC

size: .
D: TRBD2
J: TRBJ2-3
V: TRBV5-8
CDR3: CASSLARLAGTDTQYF
DNA: TGTGCCAGCAGCTTGGCCCGGCTAGCGGGGACAGATACGCAGTATTTT

size: .
D: TRBD1
J: TRBJ1-5
V: TRBV5-8
CDR3: CASSFGTGNSNQPQHF
DNA: TGTGCCAGCAGCTTCGGGACAGGTAATAGCAATCAGCCCCAGCATTTT

size: .
D: .
J: TRBJ1-2
V: TRBV5-1
CDR3: CASSPLGGDGYTF
DNA: TGCGCCAGCAGCCCCCTGGGGGGGGATGGCTACACCTTC

size: .
D: .
J: TRBJ2-3
V: TRBV4-1
CDR3: CASSQDGGGGGDTQYF
DNA: TGCGCCAGCAGCCAAGATGGGGGCGGGGGCGGAGATACGCAGTATTTT

size: .
D: .
J: TRBJ1-4
V: TRBV29-1
CDR3: CSVDQGFEGKLFF
DNA: TGCAGCGTCGACCAGGGGTTCGAGGGAAAACTGTTTTTT

size: .
D: TRBD2
J: TRBJ2-3
V: TRBV2
CDR3: CASARTSGVDTQYF
DNA: TGTGCCAGCGCCCGGACTAGCGGTGTAGATACGCAGTATTTT

size: once
D: .
J: TRBJ2-2
V: TRBV19
CDR3: CASRRGSSDGELFF
DNA: TGTGCCAGTAGGAGAGGGAGTTCAGACGGGGAGCTGTTTTTT

size: .
D: .
J: TRBJ1-2
V: TRBV2
CDR3: CASSYSLLGYTF
DNA: TGTGCCAGCAGTTACTCTCTCCTGGGCTACACCTTC

size: once
D: .
J: TRBJ2-5
V: TRBV7-2
CDR3: CASSRRLPETQYF
DNA: TGTGCCAGCAGCCGGAGACTCCCGGAGACCCAGTACTTC

size: .
D: .
J: TRBJ1-3
V: TRBV2
CDR3: CASKGNSGNTIYF
DNA: TGTGCCAGCAAAGGGAACTCTGGAAACACCATATATTTT

size: .
D: TRBD1
J: TRBJ1-6
V: TRBV2
CDR3: CASSGDSINSPLHF
DNA: TGTGCCAGCAGTGGGGACAGCATTAATTCACCCCTCCACTTT

size: .
D: .
J: TRBJ1-1
V: TRBV7-8
CDR3: CASSLGRNTEAFF
DNA: TGTGCCAGCAGCTTAGGCCGGAACACTGAAGCTTTCTTT